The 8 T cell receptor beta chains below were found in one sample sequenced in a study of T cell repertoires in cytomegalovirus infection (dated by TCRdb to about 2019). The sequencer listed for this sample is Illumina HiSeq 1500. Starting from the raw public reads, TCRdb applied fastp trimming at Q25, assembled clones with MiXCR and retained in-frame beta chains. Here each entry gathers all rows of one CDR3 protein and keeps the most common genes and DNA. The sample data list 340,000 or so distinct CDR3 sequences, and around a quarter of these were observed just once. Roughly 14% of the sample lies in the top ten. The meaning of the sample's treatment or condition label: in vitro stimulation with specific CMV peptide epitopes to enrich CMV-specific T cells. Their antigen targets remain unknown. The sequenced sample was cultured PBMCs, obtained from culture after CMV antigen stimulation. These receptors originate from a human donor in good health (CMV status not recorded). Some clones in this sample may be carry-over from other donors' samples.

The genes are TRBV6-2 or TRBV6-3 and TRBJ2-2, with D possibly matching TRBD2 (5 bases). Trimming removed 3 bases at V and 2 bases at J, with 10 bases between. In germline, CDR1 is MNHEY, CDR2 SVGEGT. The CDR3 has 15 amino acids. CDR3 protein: CASSYNAGNTGELFF. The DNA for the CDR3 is TGTGCCAGCAGTTATAATGCGGGCAACACCGGGGAGCTGTTTTTT.

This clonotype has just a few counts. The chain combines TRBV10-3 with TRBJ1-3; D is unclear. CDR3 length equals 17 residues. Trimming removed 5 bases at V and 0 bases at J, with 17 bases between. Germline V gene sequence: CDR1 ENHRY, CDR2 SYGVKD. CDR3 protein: CAISTGRTFSSGNTIYF. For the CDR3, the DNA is TGTGCCATCAGTACCGGGAGGACCTTCTCCTCTGGAAACACCATATATTTT.

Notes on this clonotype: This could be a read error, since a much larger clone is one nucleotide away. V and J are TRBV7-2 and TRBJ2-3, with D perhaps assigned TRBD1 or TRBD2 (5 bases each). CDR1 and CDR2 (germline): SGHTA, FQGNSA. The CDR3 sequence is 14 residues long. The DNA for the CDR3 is TGTGCCAGCAGCTTAGCGGGACCCACAGATATGCAGTATTTT. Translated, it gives CASSLAGPTDMQYF.

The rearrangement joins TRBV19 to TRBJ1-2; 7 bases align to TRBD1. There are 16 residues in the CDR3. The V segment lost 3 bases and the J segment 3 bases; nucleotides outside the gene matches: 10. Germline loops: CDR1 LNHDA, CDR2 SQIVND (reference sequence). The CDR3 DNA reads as TGTGCCAGTAGTATGGGAGACAGGGTAACTCACTATGGCTACACCTTC. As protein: CASSMGDRVTHYGYTF.

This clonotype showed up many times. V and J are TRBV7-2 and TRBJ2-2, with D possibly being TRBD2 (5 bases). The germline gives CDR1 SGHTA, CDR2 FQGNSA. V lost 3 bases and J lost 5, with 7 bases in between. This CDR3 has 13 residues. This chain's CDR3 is CASSFGGTGELFF. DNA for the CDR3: TGTGCCAGCAGCTTCGGAGGAACCGGGGAGCTGTTTTTT.

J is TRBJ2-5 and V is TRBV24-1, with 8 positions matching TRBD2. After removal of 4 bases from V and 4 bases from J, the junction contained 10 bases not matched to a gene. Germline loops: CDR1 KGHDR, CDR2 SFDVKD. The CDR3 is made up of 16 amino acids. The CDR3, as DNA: TGTGCCACCAGTGACCTGAGCGGGAGTAGCCGAGAGACCCAGTACTTC. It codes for CATSDLSGSSRETQYF.

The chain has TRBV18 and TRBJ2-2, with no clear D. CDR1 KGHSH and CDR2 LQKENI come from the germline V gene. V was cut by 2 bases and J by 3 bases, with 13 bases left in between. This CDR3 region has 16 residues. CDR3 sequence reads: CASSPDHSGDTGELFF. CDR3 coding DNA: TGTGCCAGCTCACCAGATCATTCTGGGGACACCGGGGAGCTGTTTTTT. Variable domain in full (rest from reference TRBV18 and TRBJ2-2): NAGVMQNPRHLVRRRGQEARLRCSPMKGHSHVYWYRQLPEEGLKFMVYLQKENIIDESGMPKERFSAEFPKEGPSILRIQQVVRGDSAAYFCASSPDHSGDTGELFFGEGSRLTVL.

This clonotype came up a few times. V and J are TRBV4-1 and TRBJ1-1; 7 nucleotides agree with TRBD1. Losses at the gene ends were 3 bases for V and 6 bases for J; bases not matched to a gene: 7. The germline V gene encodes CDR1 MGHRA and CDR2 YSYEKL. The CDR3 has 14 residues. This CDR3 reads CASSHEPGTAEAFF. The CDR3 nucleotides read TGCGCCAGCAGCCACGAGCCGGGGACAGCTGAAGCTTTCTTT.